These 23 T cell receptor beta chains came from one sample sequenced in a study of shared clonotypes between healthy human individuals. Clones were sequenced by immunoSEQ multiplex PCR, and TCRdb holds only the in-frame ones, with some missing. Of 500,000 or so clones in the sample, around 95% were seen once. The sequenced sample was naive CD4+ T cells sorted from blood. This sample's subset: CD45RA+ positively selected. These receptors originate from a young woman in good health.

The CDR3 DNA is TGTGCCAGCAGCCCCTCCCGGGACAGGGCTCACACTGAAGCTTTCTTT. It encodes CASSPSRDRAHTEAFF. This chain joins TRBV7-3 and TRBJ1-1; 9 bases align to TRBD1. CDR3 length equals 16 residues. The germline gives CDR1 SGHTA, CDR2 FQGTGA. The V segment lost 5 bases and the J segment 3 bases; nucleotides outside the gene matches: 10.

This CDR3 is CASSLRQGLADTQYF. The CDR3 DNA is TGCGCCAGCAGCCTCCGACAGGGGCTTGCAGATACGCAGTATTTT. This chain connects TRBV5-1 to TRBJ2-3, with 8 bases fitting TRBD1. V gave up 4 bases and J gave up 4 bases; unmatched junction bases: 8. Germline V gene data show CDR1 as SGHRS and CDR2 as YFSETQ. The CDR3 has 15 amino acids.

The gene calls are TRBV19 and TRBJ1-5; D not certain. The V end was cut by 2 bases, the J end by 0 bases, with 8 bases between. The germline gives CDR1 LNHDA, CDR2 SQIVND (reference sequence). There are 15 residues in the CDR3. The CDR3 sequence: CASSIRQISNQPQHF. CDR3 nucleotides: TGTGCCAGTAGTATACGACAAATTAGCAATCAGCCCCAGCATTTT. The complete variable domain, with remaining parts taken from reference TRBV19 and TRBJ1-5, reads DGGITQSPKYLFRKEGQNVTLSCEQNLNHDAMYWYRQDPGQGLRLIYYSQIVNDFQKGDIAEGYSVSREKKESFPLTVTSAQKNPTAFYLCASSIRQISNQPQHFGDGTRLSIL.

The J gene is TRBJ2-7, the V gene TRBV5-1, with 7 bases that match TRBD2. Germline V lookup: CDR1 SGHRS, CDR2 YFSETQ. Trimming cost V 0 bases and J 7 bases; bases outside gene matches: 22. The CDR3 contains 19 residues. In nucleotides, the CDR3 is TGCGCCAGCAGCTTGGAGTGGGTTGTGGCGACTAGCAACCGCGGGGAGCAGTACTTC. Translated: CASSLEWVVATSNRGEQYF.

The chain couples TRBV28 to TRBJ1-4; 12 bases fit TRBD1. The CDR3 is made up of 15 amino acids. V was pared by 8 bases and J by 3 bases, with 4 bases of the junction left unmatched. Germline CDR1 and CDR2: MDHEN and SYDVKM. CDR3 loop: CASRDRGLANEKLFF. Written as DNA, the CDR3 is TGTGCCAGCCGGGACAGGGGGCTTGCTAATGAAAAACTGTTTTTT.

The V and J genes are TRBV7-3 and TRBJ2-7; 9 bases match TRBD2. This CDR3 has 15 residues. CDR1 and CDR2 from the germline V gene are SGHTA and FQGTGA. Germline trimming cut 2 bases from V and 2 bases from J; bases unmatched to any gene: 4. This CDR3 is CASSLASGITYEQYF. DNA for the CDR3: TGTGCCAGCAGCTTAGCTAGCGGGATTACCTACGAGCAGTACTTC.

This clone was counted once. This chain uses TRBV19 with TRBJ2-7; D is unclear. Trimming stripped 5 bases from V and 4 bases from J, with 9 bases between. The length of the CDR3 is 12 residues. Germline CDR1 is LNHDA and CDR2 is SQIVND (reference sequence). The CDR3 bases are TGTGCCAGTAGTTCCTTCGGGTACGAGCAGTACTTC. This encodes CASSSFGYEQYF.

The chain employs TRBV6-6 and TRBJ1-4; D gene uncertain. The germline V gene has CDR1 MNHNY and CDR2 SVGAGI (reference sequence). V lost 2 bases, J lost 7 bases, and 11 bases lay in between. This CDR3 region has 14 residues. DNA for the CDR3: TGTGCCAGCAGTTACCAGCGGGGTACTGAAAAACTGTTTTTT. It is translated as CASSYQRGTEKLFF.

The rearrangement links TRBV7-6 to TRBJ1-2, with unresolved D. The V end lost 1 base, the J end lost 3 bases, and 15 bases lay between the germline ends. Germline V gives CDR1 SGHVS, CDR2 FNYEAQ. The CDR3 sequence is 16 residues long. The CDR3 sequence is CASSLEPGDAYYGYTF. CDR3 DNA sequence: TGTGCCAGCAGCTTAGAGCCCGGCGACGCCTACTATGGCTACACCTTC.

The V gene is TRBV5-1, the J gene TRBJ2-3, with D perhaps TRBD1 (6 bases). Trimming cost V 2 bases and J 2 bases, with 12 bases left between them. In germline, CDR1 is SGHRS, CDR2 YFSETQ. The CDR3 is 15 residues long. For the CDR3, the DNA is TGCGCCAGCAGCTTAGGGGGACAAGCCACAGATACGCAGTATTTT. Amino acids: CASSLGGQATDTQYF.

This clone was observed a single time. The chain employs TRBV27 and TRBJ2-7; 9 bases fit TRBD1. The junction had 11 bases not matched to a gene; V was cut back by 5 bases and J by 0 bases. This CDR3 has 17 amino acids. In germline, CDR1 is MNHEY, CDR2 SMNVEV (reference sequence). This CDR3 is CASSKSGTGRASYEQYF. The CDR3, as DNA: TGTGCCAGCAGTAAATCCGGGACAGGGCGCGCCTCCTACGAGCAGTACTTC.

The chain joins TRBV7-8 to TRBJ2-7; 7 bases fit TRBD2. The germline V gene encodes CDR1 SGHVS and CDR2 FQNEAQ. This CDR3 has 14 residues. Germline trimming cut 2 bases from V and 6 bases from J; bases unmatched to any gene: 7. The CDR3 spells CASSLFAGVGEQYF. In nucleotides, the CDR3 is TGTGCCAGCAGCTTATTTGCGGGAGTAGGCGAGCAGTACTTC.

This chain joins TRBV19 and TRBJ1-3, with D unresolved. The germline gives CDR1 LNHDA, CDR2 SQIVND (reference sequence). The CDR3 totals 15 residues. V was trimmed by 3 bases and J by 0 bases, leaving 9 bases between them. The CDR3 region has the DNA TGTGCCAGTAGTATGACCCAGGTCTCTGGAAACACCATATATTTT. It encodes CASSMTQVSGNTIYF.

The chain is built from TRBV11-2 and TRBJ2-1, with TRBD1 matching 9 bases. The trim removed 4 bases at V and 2 bases at J, leaving 3 bases unmatched. The germline CDR1 and CDR2 sequences are SGHAT and FQNNGV. This CDR3 contains 15 residues. The chain's CDR3 is CASSYGQGPYNEQFF. DNA of the CDR3: TGTGCCAGCAGCTACGGACAGGGGCCCTACAATGAGCAGTTCTTC.

The J gene is TRBJ2-7, the V gene TRBV6-1; D gene uncertain. In germline, CDR1 is MNHNS, CDR2 SASEGT. Trimming pared 1 base from V and 2 bases from J, leaving 9 bases between. The CDR3 runs to 14 residues. The CDR3 is CASSEGPLPYEQYF. For the CDR3, the DNA is TGTGCCAGCAGTGAAGGTCCACTACCCTACGAGCAGTACTTC.

The V call is TRBV18, the J call TRBJ1-1, with no clear D. CDR1 and CDR2 (germline): KGHSH, LQKENI. The V gene lost 1 base and the J gene lost 2 bases, with 5 bases spanning the gap. The CDR3 has 13 residues. CDR3 DNA sequence: TGTGCCAGCTCACCACAAGATAACACTGAAGCTTTCTTT. Protein sequence: CASSPQDNTEAFF. The variable domain in full, with the rest retrieved from reference TRBV18 and TRBJ1-1, is NAGVMQNPRHLVRRRGQEARLRCSPMKGHSHVYWYRQLPEEGLKFMVYLQKENIIDESGMPKERFSAEFPKEGPSILRIQQVVRGDSAAYFCASSPQDNTEAFFGQGTRLTVV.

J is TRBJ2-7 and V is TRBV4-1, with D possibly being TRBD2 (5 bases). This CDR3 spans 14 amino acids. The germline V gene has CDR1 MGHRA and CDR2 YSYEKL. V shed 4 bases and J shed 3 bases, with 13 bases lying between them. CDR3 amino acids: CASSPVGSIYEQYF. Written as DNA, the CDR3 is TGCGCCAGCAGCCCCGTGGGGAGTATCTACGAGCAGTACTTC.

V is TRBV28 and J is TRBJ2-1; 9 bases fit TRBD1. Germline-derived CDR1 and CDR2 are MDHEN and SYDVKM. This CDR3 has 16 amino acids. V dropped 6 bases and J dropped 2; count of bases not matched to a gene: 8. CDR3 bases: TGTGCCAGCAGACCCACCGGGACAGGGACCTACAATGAGCAGTTCTTC. This encodes CASRPTGTGTYNEQFF.

This sequence joins TRBV9 and TRBJ2-5; perhaps TRBD1 as D (6 bases). The length of the CDR3 is 13 residues. V lost 3 bases to trimming and J lost 7 bases, with 13 bases between them. The V gene's germline CDR1 is SGDLS and CDR2 YYNGEE. The CDR3 sequence is CASSGQASGTQYF. CDR3 bases: TGTGCCAGCAGCGGACAGGCGTCGGGGACCCAGTACTTC.

The rearrangement joins TRBV28 to TRBJ2-7, with 9 bases identical to TRBD1. The length of the CDR3 is 14 residues. With V trimmed by 8 bases and J by 2 bases, 7 bases remained unmatched. Germline values: CDR1 MDHEN, CDR2 SYDVKM. This CDR3 reads CASSLGDRAYEQYF. The CDR3 coding sequence is TGTGCCAGCTCTCTAGGGGACAGGGCCTACGAGCAGTACTTC.

The chain employs TRBV7-8 and TRBJ2-5; D ambiguous. Germline loops: CDR1 SGHVS, CDR2 FQNEAQ. The CDR3 totals 11 residues. With 5 bases removed from V and 5 bases from J, the gap between germline ends came to 6 bases. CDR3 sequence reads: CASSPRETQYF. In DNA, the CDR3 is TGTGCCAGCAGCCCCAGGGAGACCCAGTACTTC. Filled out from reference TRBV7-8 and TRBJ2-5, the complete variable domain reads GAGVSQSPRYKVAKRGQDVALRCDPISGHVSLFWYQQALGQGPEFLTYFQNEAQLDKSGLPSDRFFAERPEGSVSTLKIQRTQQEDSAVYLCASSPRETQYFGPGTRLLVL.

V usage is TRBV11-3 and J usage is TRBJ2-5; 13 bases map to TRBD2. Trimming cost V 1 base and J 3 bases; bases outside gene matches: 5. Per the germline V gene, CDR1 is SGHNT and CDR2 is YENEEA. This CDR3 has 17 residues. The CDR3 region is CASSLGLAGGSEETQYF. Written as DNA, the CDR3 is TGTGCCAGCAGCTTAGGACTAGCGGGAGGATCGGAAGAGACCCAGTACTTC.

The chain uses TRBV13 and TRBJ2-7, with D unclear. Between the trimmed V and J ends, which lost 3 bases and 6 bases, there was a span of 9 bases. Germline V gene data show CDR1 as PRHDT and CDR2 as FYEKMQ (reference sequence). The CDR3 is 12 amino acids. This chain's CDR3 is CASSFDRTEQYF. In DNA, the CDR3 is TGTGCCAGCAGCTTCGATCGGACCGAGCAGTACTTC. The whole variable domain, remainder taken from reference TRBV13 and TRBJ2-7, is AAGVIQSPRHLIKEKRETATLKCYPIPRHDTVYWYQQGPGQDPQFLISFYEKMQSDKGSIPDRFSAQQFSDYHSELNMSSLELGDSALYFCASSFDRTEQYFGPGTRLTVT.